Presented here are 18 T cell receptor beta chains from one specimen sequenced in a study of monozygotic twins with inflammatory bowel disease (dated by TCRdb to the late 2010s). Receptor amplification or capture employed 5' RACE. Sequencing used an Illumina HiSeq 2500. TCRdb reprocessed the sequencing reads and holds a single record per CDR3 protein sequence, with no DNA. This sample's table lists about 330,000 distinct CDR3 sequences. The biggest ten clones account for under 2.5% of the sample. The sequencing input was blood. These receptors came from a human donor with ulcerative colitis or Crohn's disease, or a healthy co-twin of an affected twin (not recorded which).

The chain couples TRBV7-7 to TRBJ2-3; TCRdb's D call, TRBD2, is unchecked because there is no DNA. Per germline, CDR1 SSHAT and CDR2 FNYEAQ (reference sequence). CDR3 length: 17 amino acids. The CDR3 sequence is CASSLPTSGGARDTQYF.

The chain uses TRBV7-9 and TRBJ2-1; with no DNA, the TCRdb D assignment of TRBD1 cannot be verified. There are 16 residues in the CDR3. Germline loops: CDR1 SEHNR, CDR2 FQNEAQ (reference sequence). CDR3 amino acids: CASSFLQGRSYNEQFF. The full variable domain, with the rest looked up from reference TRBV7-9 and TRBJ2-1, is DTGVSQNPRHKITKRGQNVTFRCDPISEHNRLYWYRQTLGQGPEFLTYFQNEAQLEKSRLLSDRFSAERPKGSFSTLEIQRTEQGDSAMYLCASSFLQGRSYNEQFFGPGTRLTVL.

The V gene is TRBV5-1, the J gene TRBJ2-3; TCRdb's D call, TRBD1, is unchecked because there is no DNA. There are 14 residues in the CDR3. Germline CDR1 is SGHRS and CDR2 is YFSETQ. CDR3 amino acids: CASSLIPGADTQYF.

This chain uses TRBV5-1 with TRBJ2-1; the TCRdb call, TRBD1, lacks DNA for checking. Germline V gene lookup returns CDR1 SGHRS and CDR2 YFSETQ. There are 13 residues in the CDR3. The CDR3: CASSLDILGTQFF. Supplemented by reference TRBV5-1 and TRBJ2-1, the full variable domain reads KAGVTQTPRYLIKTRGQQVTLSCSPISGHRSVSWYQQTPGQGLQFLFEYFSETQRNKGNFPGRFSGRQFSNSRSEMNVSTLELGDSALYLCASSLDILGTQFFGPGTRLTVL.

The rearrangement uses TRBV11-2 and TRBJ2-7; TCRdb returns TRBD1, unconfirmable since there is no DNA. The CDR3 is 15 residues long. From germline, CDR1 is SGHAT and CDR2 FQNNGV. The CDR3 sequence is CASSLEGGASYEQYF. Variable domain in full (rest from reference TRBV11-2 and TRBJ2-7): EAGVAQSPRYKIIEKRQSVAFWCNPISGHATLYWYQQILGQGPKLLIQFQNNGVVDDSQLPKDRFSAERLKGVDSTLKIQPAKLEDSAVYLCASSLEGGASYEQYFGPGTRLTVT.

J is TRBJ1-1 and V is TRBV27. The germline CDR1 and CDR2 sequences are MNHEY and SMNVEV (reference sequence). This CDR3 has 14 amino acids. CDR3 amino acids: CASSFLRGGSEAFF.

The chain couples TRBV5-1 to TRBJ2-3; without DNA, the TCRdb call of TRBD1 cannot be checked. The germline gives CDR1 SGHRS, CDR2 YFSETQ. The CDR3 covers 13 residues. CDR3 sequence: CASSSGPGDTQYF.

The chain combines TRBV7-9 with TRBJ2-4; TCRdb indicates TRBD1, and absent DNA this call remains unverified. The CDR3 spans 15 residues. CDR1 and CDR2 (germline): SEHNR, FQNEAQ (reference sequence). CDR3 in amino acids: CASSLFVGQKNIQYF.

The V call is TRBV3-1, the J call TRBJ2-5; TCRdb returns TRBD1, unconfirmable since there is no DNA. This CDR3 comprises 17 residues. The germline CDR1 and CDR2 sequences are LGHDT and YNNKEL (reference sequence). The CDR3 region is CASSQDWAGDVQETQYF.

CDR3 residues: CASSPEAGGGYNEQFF. The genes are TRBV5-1 and TRBJ2-1; the TCRdb D gene call, TRBD2, has no DNA to confirm it. CDR1 SGHRS and CDR2 YFSETQ come from the germline V gene. CDR3 size: 16 residues.

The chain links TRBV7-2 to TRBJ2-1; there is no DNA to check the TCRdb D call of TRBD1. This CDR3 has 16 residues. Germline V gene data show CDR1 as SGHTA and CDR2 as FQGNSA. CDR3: CASSSKQGTFGNEQFF.

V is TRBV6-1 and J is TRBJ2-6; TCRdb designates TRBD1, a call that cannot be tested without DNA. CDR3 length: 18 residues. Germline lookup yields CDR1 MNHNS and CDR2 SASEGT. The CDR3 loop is CASSDPGQGVSGANVLTF.

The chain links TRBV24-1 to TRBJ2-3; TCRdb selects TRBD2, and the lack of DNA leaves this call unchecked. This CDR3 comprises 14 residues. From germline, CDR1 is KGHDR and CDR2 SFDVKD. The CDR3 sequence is CATSGSEGTNTQYF.

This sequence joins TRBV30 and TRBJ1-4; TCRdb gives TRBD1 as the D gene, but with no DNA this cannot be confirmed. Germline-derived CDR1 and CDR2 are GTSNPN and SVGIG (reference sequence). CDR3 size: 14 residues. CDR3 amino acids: CAWRMGLDNEKLFF.

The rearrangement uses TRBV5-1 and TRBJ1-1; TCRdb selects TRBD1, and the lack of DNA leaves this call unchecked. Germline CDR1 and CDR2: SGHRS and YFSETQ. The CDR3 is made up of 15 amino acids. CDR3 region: CASRYSGTGGLEAFF.

Here the CDR3 reads CASSSGSTDTQYF. The chain employs TRBV5-1 and TRBJ2-3; lacking DNA, the TRBD2 call made by TCRdb goes unchecked. This CDR3 spans 13 amino acids. Germline values: CDR1 SGHRS, CDR2 YFSETQ.

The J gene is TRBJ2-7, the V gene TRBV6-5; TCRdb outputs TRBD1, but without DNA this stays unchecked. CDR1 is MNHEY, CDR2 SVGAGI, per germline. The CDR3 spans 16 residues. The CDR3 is CASSYSPGGTGFEQYF.

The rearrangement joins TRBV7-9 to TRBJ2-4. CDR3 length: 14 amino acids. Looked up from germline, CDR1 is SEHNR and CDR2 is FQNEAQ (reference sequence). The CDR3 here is CASSLSGAKNIQYF. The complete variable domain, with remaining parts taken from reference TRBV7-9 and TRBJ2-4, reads DTGVSQNPRHKITKRGQNVTFRCDPISEHNRLYWYRQTLGQGPEFLTYFQNEAQLEKSRLLSDRFSAERPKGSFSTLEIQRTEQGDSAMYLCASSLSGAKNIQYFGAGTRLSVL.